This T cell receptor (beta chain) was captured in a study of CD8 T cells in ankylosing spondylitis. Quantitative 5'-RACE with molecular barcodes produced the TCR beta libraries. A single record per CDR3 protein comes from TCRdb applying MiXCR to the 5' RACE reads. The sample consists of roughly 130,000 distinct CDR3 sequences, roughly 6.6% of them appearing once. Study results and caveats: Clones linked with disease were CD8+ and fairly uncommon in the peripheral blood. Significantly higher representation of disease-linked clones was reported for matched ankylosing spondylitis synovial fluid.

This CDR3 spans 15 amino acids. Germline loops: CDR1 MNHNS, CDR2 SASEGT. With respect to this clonotype: Antigen: not known. A much more abundant neighbour one base away suggests this may be a read error.

The chain joins TRBV6-1 to TRBJ2-7, with TRBD1 matching 7 bases. This clonotype originated in a male donor with ankylosing spondylitis or in good health (not recorded which). Sequences were obtained from blood, either unsorted or a sorted T cell fraction (not recorded which). CDR3: CASSPQGVLSYEHYF. CDR3 DNA sequence: TGTGCCAGCAGCCCGCAGGGGGTTCTGTCCTACGAGCATTACTTC.